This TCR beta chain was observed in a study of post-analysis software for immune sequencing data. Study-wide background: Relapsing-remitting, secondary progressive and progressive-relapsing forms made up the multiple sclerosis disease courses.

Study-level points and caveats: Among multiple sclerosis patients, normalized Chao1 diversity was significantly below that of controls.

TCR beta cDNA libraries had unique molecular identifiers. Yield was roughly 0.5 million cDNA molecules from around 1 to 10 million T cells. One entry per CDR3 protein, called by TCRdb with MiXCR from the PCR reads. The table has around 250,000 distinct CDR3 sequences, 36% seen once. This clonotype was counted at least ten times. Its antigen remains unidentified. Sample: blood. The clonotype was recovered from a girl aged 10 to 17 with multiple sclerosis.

The CDR3 loop is CSVVPWADEQFF. The CDR3 coding sequence is TGCAGCGTTGTTCCATGGGCGGATGAGCAGTTCTTC. The chain joins TRBV29-1 to TRBJ2-1; D gene uncertain. CDR1 is SQVTM, CDR2 ANQGSEA, per germline. CDR3 length: 12 amino acids. V lost 4 bases, J lost 8 bases, and 12 bases lay in between.